Here is one T cell receptor (beta chain) with its context. Antigen unknown. These data come from a study of blood T cells in healthy people across ages. This CDR3 spans 13 amino acids. Germline V lookup: CDR1 MNHEY, CDR2 SMNVEV (reference sequence). Trimming shortened V by 7 bases and J by 2 bases, and 12 bases separated the two germline ends. A second about 6 to 11 cycle PCR used barcoded and J-beta primers. TCRdb reprocessed the 5' RACE reads with MiXCR, giving one entry per CDR3 protein. The data contain more than 1,400,000 distinct CDR3 sequences, approximately 40% of them singletons. Study conclusions and caveats: The unknown donor CMV status may have confounded expanded clonotype changes. Unsorted PBMCs ruled out conclusive naive versus antigen-experienced comparison.

This receptor was identified in a woman under 30 in good health. Material: blood. The rearrangement joins TRBV27 to TRBJ2-7; D possibly corresponds to TRBD1 (5 bases). The CDR3 region has the DNA TGTGCCAGCACCCCAGGGTTGCCCTACGAGCAGTACTTC. Protein: CASTPGLPYEQYF.